This T cell receptor beta chain appears in the sequencing data of a study of human T cells and chemical hapten exposure (dated by TCRdb to 2020 to 2022). A note on the overall study: For sensitization, 2% DPC in acetone was applied to a 2 cm by 2 cm area of upper inner arm skin. Throughout the study period of around 25 weeks, patients also received therapeutic DPC doses to the scalp every week. Patch tests used Finn chambers with 0.01% DPC on the upper back, scored after 6 days by International Contact Dermatitis Research Group standards. The mostly female patient cohort included alopecia areata with under or over 50% scalp involvement, alopecia totalis and alopecia universalis. Libraries were pooled for sequencing, and per-sample TCR yields varied mainly because of small differences in library volumes within the pool. This study followed changes in the peripheral blood TCR repertoire in vivo during primary and secondary sensitization of alopecia patients to the hapten diphenylcyclopropenone (DPC). Blood samples were taken from patients before sensitization (week 0) and then at 2, 6 and about 24 weeks after DPC sensitization. Blood for TCR sequencing was provided by twenty-nine alopecia patients at one to four time points (pre-sensitization, 2, 6 and 24 weeks).

The library came from RACE. Sequencing instrument: NextSeq 500. During library preparation, unique molecular identifiers were attached to individual cDNA molecules so that TCRs could be counted in a quantitative, reproducible way. From each blood RNA sample, both TCR alpha and TCR beta chains were sequenced. Per the source publication's procedure: A median of about 100,000 TCRs per sample was observed, with a range of roughly 23,224 to 700,000. The Decombinator software suite was used to annotate V, J and CDR3 in the TCR reads. To make PS versus PT1 abundance plots, every sample was subsampled to the same number of TCRs (28,000). Expanded TCRs were defined as absent before sensitization and observed at least eight times at the 2-week time point. Clones were called with MiXCR by TCRdb after fastp trimmed the public reads at Q25, and only in-frame beta chains were retained. When rows share a CDR3 protein, they turn into one entry using the most common DNA and genes. These V and J calls are TCRdb output, not the study's own analysis. The sample contains 110,000 to 150,000 distinct CDR3 sequences, 10% to 15% of them found a single time. The ten largest clones take up roughly 1.4% of the sample.

Turning to this clonotype: The antigen this receptor binds is unknown. Base qualities are not at hand, and no much larger clone is one base apart.

From its cysteine to its phenylalanine, the CDR3 spans 16 amino acids. Solely the CDR3 DNA is kept, with 48 bases framed from the first base. At the junction V is shortened by 4 bases and J by 8 bases, with 23 bases in between. From a lookup of the germline V gene, CDR1 and CDR2 are SGHVS and FNYEAQ. Broader findings and caveats from the paper: DPC sensitization did not change the number of TCRs with a frequency above 1 in 1000, and there was no evidence of changes in global repertoire structure. Patch test score was positively correlated with the number of PT1 expanded TCRs, with significance at thresholds 8, 16 and 32 but not at 4. Repeated subsampling changed both the strength of the expansion versus patch-test correlation and the threshold at which that correlation became significant. All patients had alopecia, a presumed autoimmune disease, so their immune response might differ from that of healthy individuals. Expanded TCRs formed significantly more large CDR3 similarity clusters than pre-sensitization or healthy control sets, consistent with antigen-driven responses.

In light of the paper, this sample's time point label describes: patch test 2, 6 weeks after DPC sensitization. The treatment or condition tag for this specimen amounts to: therapeutic diphenylcyclopropenone sensitization with weekly scalp DPC. At each patch-test visit, blood was drawn before the patch test was applied. Patients were eligible if aged 18 to 70, diagnosed with alopecia and judged suitable for DPC therapy, and pregnant patients were excluded. Total RNA was extracted from unfractionated whole blood collected in Tempus Blood RNA tubes. The clonotype originates from a woman aged 45 to 65 with alopecia areata. Some clones in this sample may be carry-over from other donors' samples. The V gene is TRBV7-6 and the J gene is TRBJ1-2, with TRBD1 tentatively as D gene (5 bases match). Sequences were derived from whole blood, sampled in connection with sensitization to the hapten diphenylcyclopropenone (DPC). The nucleotide sequence reads as follows: TGTGCCAGCAGCTCACTTATTGATCGGGGCCGAGGCGGCTACACCTTC. This translates into CASSSLIDRGRGGYTF.